This entry lists 15 T cell receptor beta chains sequenced from one sample in a study of blood T cells in healthy people across ages. Primed by a sample-barcoded 5' primer and a J-beta primer mix, a second PCR proceeded for about 7 to 11 cycles. MiXCR, run by TCRdb on the 5' RACE reads, gives a single entry per CDR3 protein. The sample has approximately 810,000 distinct CDR3 sequences; under 40% are singletons. The sample taken for sequencing was blood. These receptors originate from a man younger than 35 in good health.

This clonotype has at least ten counts. The chain carries TRBV7-9 and TRBJ1-1; 7 nucleotides line up with TRBD1. The germline CDR1 and CDR2 sequences are SEHNR and FQNEAQ (reference sequence). V gave up 1 base and J gave up 5 bases; unmatched junction bases: 7. The CDR3 spans 15 residues. The CDR3 reads CASSLDLGQVTEAFF. Here the CDR3 DNA reads TGTGCCAGCAGCTTAGATTTAGGACAGGTTACTGAAGCTTTCTTT.

V usage is TRBV7-2 and J usage is TRBJ2-7; D uncertain. Germline values: CDR1 SGHTA, CDR2 FQGNSA. This CDR3 comprises 15 residues. Trimming stripped 0 bases from V and 2 bases from J, with 11 bases between. The CDR3 spells CASSLARSQTYEQYF. The CDR3, as DNA: TGTGCCAGCAGCTTAGCGCGTAGCCAGACCTACGAGCAGTACTTC.

V and J are TRBV20-1 and TRBJ1-5; maybe TRBD1 (5 bases). The ends were cut back, 6 bases at V and 2 bases at J, with 14 bases in the middle. Germline CDR1 is DFQATT and CDR2 is SNEGSKA (reference sequence). CDR3 length: 14 residues. The CDR3 DNA reads as TGCAGTGCCCCGCGGGGGGTCGGCAATCAGCCCCAGCATTTT. Translating it yields CSAPRGVGNQPQHF.

This chain connects TRBV5-1 to TRBJ2-5; the D gene is possibly TRBD1 (7 bases). Germline CDR1 and CDR2: SGHRS and YFSETQ. V lost 0 bases and J lost 11, with 26 bases in between. The CDR3 consists of 17 residues. The CDR3 coding sequence is TGCGCCAGCAGCTTGGAGGCAGGGGGAGGCTCTTGGGATGAGCAGTACTTC. It codes for CASSLEAGGGSWDEQYF.

Remarks on this clonotype: It may be a read error: a sequence one base away is much more abundant. The CDR3 spells CASSCQGGGGAFF. As DNA, the CDR3 is TGTGCCAGCAGTTGCCAGGGGGGTGGGGGAGCTTTCTTT. The J gene is TRBJ1-1, the V gene TRBV12-3 or TRBV12-4, with 7 bases aligning to TRBD1. V shed 4 bases and J 10 bases; nucleotides not matched to a gene: 9. The CDR3 spans 13 residues.

A remark on this clonotype: The junction departs from germline at one end; a sequencing error may be responsible. V is TRBV29-1 and J is TRBJ2-1; D is ambiguous. This CDR3 region has 11 residues. Per germline, CDR1 SQVTM and CDR2 ANQGSEA. CDR3 loop: CSVQDYNEQFF. In DNA, the CDR3 is TGCAGCGTTCAAGACTACAATGAGCAGTTCTTC.

This clonotype came up a few times. This chain connects TRBV5-1 to TRBJ2-7, with D possibly matching TRBD1 (6 bases). Germline V gene data show CDR1 as SGHRS and CDR2 as YFSETQ. The CDR3 runs to 14 residues. V lost 4 bases to trimming and J lost 2 bases, with 13 bases between them. In DNA, the CDR3 is TGCGCCAGCAGCGTGGGGGACATTACCTACGAGCAGTACTTC. It yields the protein CASSVGDITYEQYF. The complete variable domain, with remaining parts taken from reference TRBV5-1 and TRBJ2-7, reads KAGVTQTPRYLIKTRGQQVTLSCSPISGHRSVSWYQQTPGQGLQFLFEYFSETQRNKGNFPGRFSGRQFSNSRSEMNVSTLELGDSALYLCASSVGDITYEQYFGPGTRLTVT.

This clonotype was picked up a small number of times. This chain joins TRBV4-3 and TRBJ2-7, with D possibly TRBD1 on 5 matching bases. V gave up 3 bases and J gave up 7 bases, with 19 bases separating them. The CDR3 runs to 15 residues. Germline V gene lookup returns CDR1 LGHNA and CDR2 YSLEER. For the CDR3, the DNA is TGCGCCAGCAGCCATGCAGGGCCATCTACAAATGAGCAGTACTTC. It is translated as CASSHAGPSTNEQYF.

This clonotype showed up just a few times. The rearrangement uses TRBV6-6 and TRBJ1-1; 7 bases are a match to TRBD1. Germline CDR1 MNHNY, CDR2 SVGAGI (reference sequence). The CDR3 runs to 15 residues. J gave up 1 base and V 5 bases, and 7 bases lay outside the gene matches. DNA of the CDR3: TGTGCCAGCAGTCAGACAGGGCAGAGGAACACTGAAGCTTTCTTT. Translation gives CASSQTGQRNTEAFF.

On this clonotype itself: A much larger clonotype is one base distant, so this may be a read error. J is TRBJ2-1 and V is TRBV4-2; 7 bases map to TRBD1. The CDR3 runs to 15 residues. The germline V gene has CDR1 LGHNA and CDR2 YNFKEQ. CDR3 DNA: TGTGCCAGCAACCAAGACTGGGACAGATACAATGAGCAGTTCTTC. Translating it yields CASNQDWDRYNEQFF.

This clonotype appeared a few times. V gene TRBV2 combines with J gene TRBJ1-6; 7 bases agree with TRBD1. CDR3 length: 15 amino acids. The germline V gene has CDR1 SNHLY and CDR2 FYNNEI. Germline trimming cut 2 bases from V and 7 bases from J; bases unmatched to any gene: 5. The DNA of the CDR3 is TGTGCCAGCAGTGAAAGGGGGACAGCCAATTCACCCCTCCACTTT. Translated: CASSERGTANSPLHF.

This clonotype was counted many times. The chain has TRBV12-3 or TRBV12-4 and TRBJ2-1; the D gene is possibly TRBD2 (6 bases). V shed 10 bases and J shed 7 bases, with 8 bases lying between them. This CDR3 spans 10 amino acids. CDR3 DNA: TGTGCCACCGGGGGAAATGAGCAGTTCTTC. Its protein is CATGGNEQFF.

At least ten counts were recorded for this clonotype. This chain connects TRBV4-2 to TRBJ2-5; 8 nucleotides align to TRBD1. The CDR3 has 15 residues. V lost 1 base to trimming and J lost 6 bases; unmatched junction nucleotides: 7. Germline V gene lookup returns CDR1 LGHNA and CDR2 YNFKEQ. In DNA form, the CDR3 reads TGTGCCAGCAGCCAAGGACAGGGGATGGAGAAGACCCAGTACTTC. Encoded protein: CASSQGQGMEKTQYF.

This sequence joins TRBV29-1 and TRBJ1-3, with TRBD1 matching 7 bases. Germline lookup yields CDR1 SQVTM and CDR2 ANQGSEA. V shed 0 bases, J shed 2 bases, and the junction held 7 bases outside the gene matches. The CDR3 extends over 16 amino acids. CDR3 sequence (DNA): TGCAGCGTTGAAGAGGGGGGGAGGGGGCCTGGAAACACCATATATTTT. This translates into CSVEEGGRGPGNTIYF.

To note about this clonotype: A read error may produce the germline difference seen at one junction end. The chain is built from TRBV2 and TRBJ1-5; 7 bases are a match to TRBD1. This CDR3 has 15 residues. In germline, CDR1 is SNHLY, CDR2 FYNNEI. For the CDR3, the DNA is TGTGCCAGCAGTCCCACAGGGGCCCCTCATCAACCCCAGCATTTT. Translating gives CASSPTGAPHQPQHF.